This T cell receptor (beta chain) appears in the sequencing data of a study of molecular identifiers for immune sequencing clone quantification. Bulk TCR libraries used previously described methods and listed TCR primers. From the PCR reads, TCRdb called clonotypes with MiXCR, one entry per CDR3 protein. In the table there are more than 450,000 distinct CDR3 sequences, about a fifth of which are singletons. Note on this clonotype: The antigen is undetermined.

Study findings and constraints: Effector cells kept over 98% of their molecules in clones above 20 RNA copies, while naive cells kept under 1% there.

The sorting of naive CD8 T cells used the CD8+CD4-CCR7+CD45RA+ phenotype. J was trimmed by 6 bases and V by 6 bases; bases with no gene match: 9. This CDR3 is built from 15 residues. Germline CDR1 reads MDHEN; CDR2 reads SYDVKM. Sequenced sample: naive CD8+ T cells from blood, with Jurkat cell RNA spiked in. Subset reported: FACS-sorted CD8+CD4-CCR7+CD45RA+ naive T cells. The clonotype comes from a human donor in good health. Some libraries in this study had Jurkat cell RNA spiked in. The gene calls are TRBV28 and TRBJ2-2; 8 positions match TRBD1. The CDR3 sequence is CASSLDRVYPGELFF. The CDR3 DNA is TGTGCCAGCAGCCTGGACAGGGTTTATCCCGGGGAGCTGTTTTTT.